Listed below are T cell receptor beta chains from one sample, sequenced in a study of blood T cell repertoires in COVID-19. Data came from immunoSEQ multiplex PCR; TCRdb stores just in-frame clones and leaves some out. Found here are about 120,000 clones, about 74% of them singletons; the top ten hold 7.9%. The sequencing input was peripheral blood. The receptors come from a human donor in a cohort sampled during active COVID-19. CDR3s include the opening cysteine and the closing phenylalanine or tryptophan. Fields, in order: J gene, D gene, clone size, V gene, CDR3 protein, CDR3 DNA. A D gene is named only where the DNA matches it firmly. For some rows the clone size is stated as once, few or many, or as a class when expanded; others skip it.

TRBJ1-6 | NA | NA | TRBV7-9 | CASSSVNSPLHF | TGTGCCAGCAGCTCTGTTAATTCACCCCTCCACTTT
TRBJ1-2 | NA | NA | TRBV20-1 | CSARGEGYTF | TGCAGTGCTAGAGGCGAGGGCTACACCTTC
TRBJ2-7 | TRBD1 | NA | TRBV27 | CASSFSQGGYEQYF | TGTGCCAGCAGTTTTTCACAGGGGGGATACGAGCAGTACTTC
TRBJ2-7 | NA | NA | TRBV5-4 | CASSLNLGGTTTYEQYF | TGTGCCAGCAGCTTAAACCTAGGCGGAACAACTACCTACGAGCAGTACTTC
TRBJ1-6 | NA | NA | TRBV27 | CASSLQVVGGNSPLHF | TGTGCCAGCAGTTTACAGGTCGTAGGGGGTAATTCACCCCTCCACTTT
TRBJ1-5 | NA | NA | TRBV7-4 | CASRRTQAHQPQHF | TGTGCCAGCAGGAGGACTCAGGCTCATCAGCCCCAGCATTTT
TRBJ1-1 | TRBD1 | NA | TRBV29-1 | CSVMEYRGQDTEAFF | TGCAGCGTTATGGAGTACAGGGGGCAGGACACTGAAGCTTTCTTT
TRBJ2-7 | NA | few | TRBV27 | CASSIQGYGSEQYF | TGTGCCAGCAGCATACAGGGTTACGGGTCCGAGCAGTACTTC
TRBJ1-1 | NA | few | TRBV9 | CASSVGALLNTEAFF | TGTGCCAGCAGCGTGGGGGCCCTCTTGAACACTGAAGCTTTCTTT
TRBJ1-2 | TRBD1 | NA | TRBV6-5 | CASTVSPTGNRGYTF | TGTGCCAGCACCGTTAGCCCGACAGGGAACCGGGGCTACACCTTC
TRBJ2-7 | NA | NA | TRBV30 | CAWSVAGPGDEQYF | TGTGCCTGGAGTGTGGCGGGGCCGGGGGACGAGCAGTACTTC
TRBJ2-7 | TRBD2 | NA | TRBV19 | CASSILTSGRTYEQYF | TGTGCCAGTAGTATCTTAACTAGCGGGAGAACCTACGAGCAGTACTTC
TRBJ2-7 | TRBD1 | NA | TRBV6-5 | CATSGTGSPEQYF | TGTGCCACTTCCGGGACAGGGTCTCCCGAGCAGTACTTC
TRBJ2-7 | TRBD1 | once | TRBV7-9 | CASSVWDRPYEQYF | TGTGCCAGCAGCGTATGGGACAGGCCGTACGAGCAGTACTTC
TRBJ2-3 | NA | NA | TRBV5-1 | CASSNRDKGADTQYF | TGCGCCAGCAGCAACCGGGACAAGGGCGCAGATACGCAGTATTTT
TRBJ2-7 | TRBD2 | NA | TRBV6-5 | CASRPIATSGYEQYF | TGTGCCAGCAGGCCCATTGCGACTAGCGGGTACGAGCAGTACTTC
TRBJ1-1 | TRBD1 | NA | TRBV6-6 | CASRSTGTGYFTEAFF | TGTGCCAGCAGATCGACCGGGACAGGGTACTTCACTGAAGCTTTCTTT
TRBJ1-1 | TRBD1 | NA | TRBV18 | CASSPYSGQGALSEAFF | TGTGCCAGCTCACCTTACTCGGGACAGGGGGCGTTAAGTGAAGCTTTCTTT
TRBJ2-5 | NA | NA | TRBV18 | CASSPPGVEETQYF | TGTGCCAGCTCACCGCCGGGGGTGGAAGAGACCCAGTACTTC
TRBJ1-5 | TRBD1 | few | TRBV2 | CASSERDRGSFNQPQHF | TGTGCCAGCAGTGAAAGGGACAGGGGGTCGTTTAATCAGCCCCAGCATTTT
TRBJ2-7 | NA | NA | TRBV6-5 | CASSYSWAGVYEQYF | TGTGCCAGCAGTTACTCCTGGGCAGGTGTTTACGAGCAGTACTTC
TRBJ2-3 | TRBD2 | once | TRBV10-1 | CASSESPTPGAGVEDTQYF | TGCGCCAGCAGTGAGTCGCCCACTCCTGGTGCGGGAGTAGAAGATACGCAGTATTTT
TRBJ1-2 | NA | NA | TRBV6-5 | CASRSDRYNIGYTF | TGTGCCAGCAGGTCCGACAGGTATAATATTGGCTACACCTTC
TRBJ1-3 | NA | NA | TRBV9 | CASSVKSGGAGNTIYF | TGTGCCAGCAGCGTGAAGTCGGGGGGCGCTGGAAACACCATATATTTT
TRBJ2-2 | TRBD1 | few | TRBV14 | CASSQWGQGVNGELFF | TGTGCCAGCAGCCAATGGGGACAGGGGGTGAACGGGGAGCTGTTTTTT
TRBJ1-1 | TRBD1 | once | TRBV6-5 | CASSTGVGTEAFF | TGTGCCAGCAGTACAGGGGTCGGGACTGAAGCTTTCTTT
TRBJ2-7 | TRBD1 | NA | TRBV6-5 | CASSLTGGVSYEQYF | TGTGCCAGCAGCCTCACAGGGGGCGTCTCCTACGAGCAGTACTTC
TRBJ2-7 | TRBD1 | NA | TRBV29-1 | CSVETGVESYEQYF | TGCAGCGTTGAAACAGGGGTAGAATCCTACGAGCAGTACTTC
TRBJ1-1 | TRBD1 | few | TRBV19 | CASSYRGANTEAFF | TGTGCCAGTAGTTACAGGGGCGCGAACACTGAAGCTTTCTTT
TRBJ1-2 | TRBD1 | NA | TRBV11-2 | CASSNVPGQVRGYGYTF | TGTGCCAGCAGTAACGTCCCGGGACAGGTTCGGGGCTATGGCTACACCTTC
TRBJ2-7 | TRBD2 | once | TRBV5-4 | CASSLGRGGRDEQYF | TGTGCCAGCAGCTTGGGACGGGGGGGCCGGGACGAGCAGTACTTC
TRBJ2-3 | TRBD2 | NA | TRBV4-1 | CASSQEVASGRVGSTDTQYF | TGCGCCAGCAGCCAAGAGGTGGCTAGCGGGAGAGTCGGCAGCACAGATACGCAGTATTTT
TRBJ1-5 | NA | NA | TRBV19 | CASEYRSSNQPQHF | TGTGCCAGCGAATACAGGAGTAGCAATCAGCCCCAGCATTTT
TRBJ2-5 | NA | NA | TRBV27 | CASSPNQETQYF | TGTGCCAGCAGTCCAAATCAAGAGACCCAGTACTTC
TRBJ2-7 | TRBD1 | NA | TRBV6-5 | CASRGGRGYEQYF | TGTGCCAGCAGAGGGGGCAGGGGCTACGAGCAGTACTTC
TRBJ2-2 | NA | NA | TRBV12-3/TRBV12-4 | CASSLRGTGELFF | TGTGCCAGCAGTTTAAGGGGCACCGGGGAGCTGTTTTTT
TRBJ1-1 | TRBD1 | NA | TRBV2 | CASTQGQGWMNTEAFF | TGTGCCAGCACCCAGGGACAGGGGTGGATGAACACTGAAGCTTTCTTT
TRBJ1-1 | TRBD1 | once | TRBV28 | CASSLKGALGAFF | TGTGCCAGCAGTTTAAAGGGGGCGTTGGGGGCTTTCTTT
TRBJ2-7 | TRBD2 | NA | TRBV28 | CASSFHQRGYSYEQYF | TGTGCCAGCAGTTTCCATCAGCGGGGGTACTCCTACGAGCAGTACTTC
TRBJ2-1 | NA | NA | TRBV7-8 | CASSLDGSGLFYNEQFF | TGTGCCAGCAGCTTAGATGGTTCTGGACTATTTTACAATGAGCAGTTCTTC
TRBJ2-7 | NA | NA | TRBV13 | CASSATNYEQYF | TGTGCCAGCAGCGCCACAAACTACGAGCAGTACTTC
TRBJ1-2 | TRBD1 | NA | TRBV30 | CAWRDRDRLYGYTF | TGTGCCTGGAGGGACCGGGACAGATTATATGGCTACACCTTC
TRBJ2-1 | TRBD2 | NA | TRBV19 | CASSAAPFAGGFENEQFF | TGTGCCAGTAGTGCAGCCCCCTTCGCGGGAGGGTTTGAGAATGAGCAGTTCTTC
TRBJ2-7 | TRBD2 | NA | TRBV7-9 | CASSPGRAGEQYF | TGTGCCAGCAGCCCGGGGAGGGCGGGAGAGCAGTACTTC
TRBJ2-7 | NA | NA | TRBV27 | CASRRGYYEQYF | TGTGCCAGCAGGCGGGGATACTACGAGCAGTACTTC
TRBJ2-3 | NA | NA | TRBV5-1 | CASEGDKLTDTQYF | TGCGCCAGCGAAGGGGACAAACTCACAGATACGCAGTATTTT